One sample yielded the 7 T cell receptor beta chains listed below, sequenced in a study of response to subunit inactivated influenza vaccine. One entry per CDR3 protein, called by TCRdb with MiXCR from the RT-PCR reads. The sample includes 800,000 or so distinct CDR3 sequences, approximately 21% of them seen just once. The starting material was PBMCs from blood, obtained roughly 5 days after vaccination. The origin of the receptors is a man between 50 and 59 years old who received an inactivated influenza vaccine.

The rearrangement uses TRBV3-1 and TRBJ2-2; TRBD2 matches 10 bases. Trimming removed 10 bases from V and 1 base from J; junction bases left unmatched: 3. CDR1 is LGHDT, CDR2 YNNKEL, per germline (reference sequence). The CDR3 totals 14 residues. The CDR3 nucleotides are TGTGCCACCTTAGCGGGAGGGAACACCGGGGAGCTGTTTTTT. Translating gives CATLAGGNTGELFF.

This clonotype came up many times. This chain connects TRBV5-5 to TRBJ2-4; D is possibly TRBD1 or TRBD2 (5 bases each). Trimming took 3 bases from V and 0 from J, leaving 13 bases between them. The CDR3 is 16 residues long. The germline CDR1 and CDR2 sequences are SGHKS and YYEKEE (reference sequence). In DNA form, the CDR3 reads TGTGCCAGCAGCTCGGGACGGATACTAGCCAAAAACATTCAGTACTTC. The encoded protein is CASSSGRILAKNIQYF.

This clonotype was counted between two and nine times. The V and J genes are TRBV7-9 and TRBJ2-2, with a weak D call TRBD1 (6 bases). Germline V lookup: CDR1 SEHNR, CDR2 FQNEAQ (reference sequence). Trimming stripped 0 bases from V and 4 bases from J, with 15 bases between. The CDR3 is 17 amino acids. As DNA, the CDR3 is TGTGCCAGCAGCTTAGCACCCACAGGGACGAGCACCGGGGAGCTGTTTTTT. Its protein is CASSLAPTGTSTGELFF.

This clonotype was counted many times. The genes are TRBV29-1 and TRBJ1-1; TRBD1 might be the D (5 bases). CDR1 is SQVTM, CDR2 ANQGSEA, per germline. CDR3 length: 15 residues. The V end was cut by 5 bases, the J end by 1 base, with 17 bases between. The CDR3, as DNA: TGCAGCGTTCGGTTTGAAGGGGCTTCGAACACTGAAGCTTTCTTT. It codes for CSVRFEGASNTEAFF.

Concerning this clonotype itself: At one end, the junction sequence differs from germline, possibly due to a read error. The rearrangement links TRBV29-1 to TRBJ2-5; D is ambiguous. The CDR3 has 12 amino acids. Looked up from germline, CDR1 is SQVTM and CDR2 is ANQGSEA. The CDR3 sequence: CSVRTRLEIQYF. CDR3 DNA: TGCAGCGTCAGGACCAGATTAGAGATCCAGTACTTC.

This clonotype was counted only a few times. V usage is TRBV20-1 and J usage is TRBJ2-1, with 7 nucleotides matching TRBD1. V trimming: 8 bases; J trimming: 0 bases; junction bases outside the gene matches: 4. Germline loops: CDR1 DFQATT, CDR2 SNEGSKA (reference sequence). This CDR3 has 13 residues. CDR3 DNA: TGCAGTTCCAACAGGGGCTCCTACAATGAGCAGTTCTTC. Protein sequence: CSSNRGSYNEQFF.

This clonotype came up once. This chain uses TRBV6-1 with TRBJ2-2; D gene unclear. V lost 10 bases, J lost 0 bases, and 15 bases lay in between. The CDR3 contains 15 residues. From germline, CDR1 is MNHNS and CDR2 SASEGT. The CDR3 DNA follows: TGTGCCACCACGATCGGGCAGGCGAACACCGGGGAGCTGTTTTTT. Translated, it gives CATTIGQANTGELFF.